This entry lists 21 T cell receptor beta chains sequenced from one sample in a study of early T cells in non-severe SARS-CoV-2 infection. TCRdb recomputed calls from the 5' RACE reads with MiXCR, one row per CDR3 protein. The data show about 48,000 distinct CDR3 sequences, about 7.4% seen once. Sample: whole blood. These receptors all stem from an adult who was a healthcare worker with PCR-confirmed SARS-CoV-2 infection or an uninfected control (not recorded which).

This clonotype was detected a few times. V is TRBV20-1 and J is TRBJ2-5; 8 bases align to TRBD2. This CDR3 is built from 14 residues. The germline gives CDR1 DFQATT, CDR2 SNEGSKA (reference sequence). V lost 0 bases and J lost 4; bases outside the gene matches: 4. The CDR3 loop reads CSARDSRGAETQYF. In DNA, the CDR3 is TGCAGTGCTAGAGATTCGCGGGGGGCAGAGACCCAGTACTTC.

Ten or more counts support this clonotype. DNA of the CDR3: TGCAGTGCTAATGGAAGGGGGCTTGAAAAACTGTTTTTT. Its translation is CSANGRGLEKLFF. V is TRBV20-1 and J is TRBJ1-4; 7 bases are shared with TRBD1. This CDR3 has 13 residues. Germline trimming cut 4 bases from V and 7 bases from J; bases unmatched to any gene: 6. Germline-derived CDR1 and CDR2 are DFQATT and SNEGSKA (reference sequence).

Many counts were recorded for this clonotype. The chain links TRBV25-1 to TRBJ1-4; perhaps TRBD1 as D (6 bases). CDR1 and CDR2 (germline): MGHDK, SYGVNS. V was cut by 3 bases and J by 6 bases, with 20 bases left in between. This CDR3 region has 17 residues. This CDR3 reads CASSDPGGQGQDEKLFF. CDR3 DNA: TGTGCCAGCAGTGACCCTGGAGGTCAGGGGCAGGATGAAAAACTGTTTTTT. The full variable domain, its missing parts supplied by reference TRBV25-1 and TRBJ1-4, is EADIYQTPRYLVIGTGKKITLECSQTMGHDKMYWYQQDPGMELHLIHYSYGVNSTEKGDLSSESTVSRIRTEHFPLTLESARPSHTSQYLCASSDPGGQGQDEKLFFGSGTQLSVL.

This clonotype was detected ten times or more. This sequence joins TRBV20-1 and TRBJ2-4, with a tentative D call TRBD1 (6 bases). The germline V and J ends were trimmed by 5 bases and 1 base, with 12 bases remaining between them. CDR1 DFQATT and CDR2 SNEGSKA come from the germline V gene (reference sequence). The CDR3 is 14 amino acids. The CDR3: CSALTGLAKNIQYF. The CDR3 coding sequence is TGCAGTGCTCTGACAGGTCTCGCCAAAAACATTCAGTACTTC.

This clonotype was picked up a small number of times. The CDR3 coding sequence is TGCGCCAGCAGCCAAGTACAGGGGTACGAGCAGTACTTC. Its translation is CASSQVQGYEQYF. The chain joins TRBV4-3 to TRBJ2-7; 7 bases are shared with TRBD1. The germline V gene has CDR1 LGHNA and CDR2 YSLEER. The CDR3 is 13 amino acids. V shed 1 base, J shed 4 bases, and the junction held 1 base outside the gene matches.

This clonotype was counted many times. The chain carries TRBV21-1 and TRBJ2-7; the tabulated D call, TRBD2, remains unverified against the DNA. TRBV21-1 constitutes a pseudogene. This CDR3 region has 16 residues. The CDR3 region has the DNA TGTGCCAGCAGCAAAGTCAGTCTAGTGTCCTCCTACGAGCAGTACTTC. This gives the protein CASSKVSLVSSYEQYF.

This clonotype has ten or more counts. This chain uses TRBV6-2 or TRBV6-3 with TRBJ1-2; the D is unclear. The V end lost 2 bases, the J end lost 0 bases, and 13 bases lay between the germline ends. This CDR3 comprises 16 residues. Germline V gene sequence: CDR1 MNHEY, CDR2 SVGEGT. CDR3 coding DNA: TGTGCCAGCAGTTACGATAGCGCGACCTCTAACTATGGCTACACCTTC. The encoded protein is CASSYDSATSNYGYTF.

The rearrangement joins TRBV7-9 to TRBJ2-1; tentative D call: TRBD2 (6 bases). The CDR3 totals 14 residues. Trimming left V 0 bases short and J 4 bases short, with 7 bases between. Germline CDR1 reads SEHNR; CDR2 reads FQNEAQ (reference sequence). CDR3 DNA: TGTGCCAGCAGCTTAGCGACTAGTTACAATGAGCAGTTCTTC. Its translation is CASSLATSYNEQFF.

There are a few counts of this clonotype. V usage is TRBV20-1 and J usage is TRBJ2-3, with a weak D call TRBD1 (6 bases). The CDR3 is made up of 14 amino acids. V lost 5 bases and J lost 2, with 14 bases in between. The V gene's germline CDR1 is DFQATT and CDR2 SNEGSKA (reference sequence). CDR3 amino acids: CSAGGHSITDTQYF. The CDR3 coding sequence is TGCAGTGCTGGGGGACACTCGATCACAGATACGCAGTATTTT.

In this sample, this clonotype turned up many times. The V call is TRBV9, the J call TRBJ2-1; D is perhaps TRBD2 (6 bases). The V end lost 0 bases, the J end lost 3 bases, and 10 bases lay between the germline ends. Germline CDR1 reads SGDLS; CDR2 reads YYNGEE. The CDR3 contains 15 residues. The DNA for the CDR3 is TGTGCCAGCAGCGTAGTTGTTAGCGGCTACAATGAGCAGTTCTTC. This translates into CASSVVVSGYNEQFF.

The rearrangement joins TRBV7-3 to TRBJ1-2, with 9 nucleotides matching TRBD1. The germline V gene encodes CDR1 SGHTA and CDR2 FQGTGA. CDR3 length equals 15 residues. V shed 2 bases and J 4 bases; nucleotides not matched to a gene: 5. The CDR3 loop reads CASSLGTGSVYGYTF. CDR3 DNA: TGTGCCAGCAGCTTAGGGACAGGGAGTGTCTATGGCTACACCTTC. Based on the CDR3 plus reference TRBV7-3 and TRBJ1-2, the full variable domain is GAGVSQTPSNKVTEKGKYVELRCDPISGHTALYWYRQSLGQGPEFLIYFQGTGAADDSGLPNDRFFAVRPEGSVSTLKIQRTERGDSAVYLCASSLGTGSVYGYTFGSGTRLTVV.

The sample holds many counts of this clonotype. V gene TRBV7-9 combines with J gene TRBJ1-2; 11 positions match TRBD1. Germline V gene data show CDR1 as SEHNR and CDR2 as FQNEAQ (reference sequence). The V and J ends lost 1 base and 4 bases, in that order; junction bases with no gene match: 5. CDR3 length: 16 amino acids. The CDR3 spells CASSLGTGGDIYGYTF. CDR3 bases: TGTGCCAGCAGCTTAGGGACAGGGGGCGATATCTATGGCTACACCTTC.

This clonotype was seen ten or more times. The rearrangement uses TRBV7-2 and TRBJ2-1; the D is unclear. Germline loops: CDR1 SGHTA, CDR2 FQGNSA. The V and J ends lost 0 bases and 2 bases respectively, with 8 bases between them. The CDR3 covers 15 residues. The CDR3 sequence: CASSLAQSPYNEQFF. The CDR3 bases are TGTGCCAGCAGCTTAGCGCAGTCTCCCTACAATGAGCAGTTCTTC.

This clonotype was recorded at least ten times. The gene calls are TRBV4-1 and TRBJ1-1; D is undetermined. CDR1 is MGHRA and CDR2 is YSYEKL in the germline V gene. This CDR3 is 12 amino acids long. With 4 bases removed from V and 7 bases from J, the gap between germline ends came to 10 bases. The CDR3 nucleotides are TGCGCCAGCAGCCCTCAGGACGGTGAAGCTTTCTTT. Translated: CASSPQDGEAFF.

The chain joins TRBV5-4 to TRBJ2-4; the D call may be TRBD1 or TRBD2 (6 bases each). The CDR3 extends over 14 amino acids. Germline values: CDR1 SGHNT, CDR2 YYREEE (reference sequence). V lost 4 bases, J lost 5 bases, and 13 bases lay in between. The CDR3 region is CASSPTGRQNIQYF. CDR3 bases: TGTGCCAGCAGCCCCACAGGGAGGCAAAACATTCAGTACTTC.

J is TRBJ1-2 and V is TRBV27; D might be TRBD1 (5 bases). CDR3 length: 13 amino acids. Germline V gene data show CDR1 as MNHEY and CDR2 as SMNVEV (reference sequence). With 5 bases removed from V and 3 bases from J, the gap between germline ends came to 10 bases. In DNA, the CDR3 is TGTGCCAGCAGTAGGGGACGGGACTATGGCTACACCTTC. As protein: CASSRGRDYGYTF.

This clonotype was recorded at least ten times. CDR3 sequence: CASSVRGGQANSPLHF. The CDR3 DNA follows: TGTGCCAGCAGTGTTCGAGGGGGACAGGCAAATTCACCCCTCCACTTT. The J gene is TRBJ1-6, the V gene TRBV6-6, with 8 bases matching TRBD1. The trim removed 5 bases at V and 7 bases at J, leaving 10 bases unmatched. The CDR3 has 16 residues. In germline, CDR1 is MNHNY, CDR2 SVGAGI (reference sequence).

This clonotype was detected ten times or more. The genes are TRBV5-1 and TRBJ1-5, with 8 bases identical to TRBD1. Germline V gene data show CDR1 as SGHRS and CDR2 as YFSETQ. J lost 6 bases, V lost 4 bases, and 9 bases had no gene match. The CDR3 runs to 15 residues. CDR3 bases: TGCGCCAGCAGCCCCCAAGGACAGGGAAGTCAGCCCCAGCATTTT. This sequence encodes CASSPQGQGSQPQHF.

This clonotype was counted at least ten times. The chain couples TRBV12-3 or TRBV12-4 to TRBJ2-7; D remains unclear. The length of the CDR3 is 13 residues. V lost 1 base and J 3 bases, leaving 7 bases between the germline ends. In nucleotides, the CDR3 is TGTGCCAGCAGTTTAGGGCCGTACTACGAGCAGTACTTC. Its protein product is CASSLGPYYEQYF.

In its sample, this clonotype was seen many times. The CDR3 DNA follows: TGCAGTGCTAGAGGGGCAGACACTAGCCCCTACAATGAGCAGTTCTTC. It is translated as CSARGADTSPYNEQFF. This chain joins TRBV20-1 and TRBJ2-1; weak D call: TRBD2 (6 bases). CDR3 length equals 16 residues. V dropped 1 base and J dropped 2 bases, with 15 bases sitting between them. From germline, CDR1 is DFQATT and CDR2 SNEGSKA (reference sequence).

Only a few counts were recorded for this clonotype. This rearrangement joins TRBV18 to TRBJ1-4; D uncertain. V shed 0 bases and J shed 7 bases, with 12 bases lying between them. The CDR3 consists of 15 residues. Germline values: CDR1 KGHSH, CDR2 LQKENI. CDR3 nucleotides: TGTGCCAGCTCACCACCATCGGCAGCGGGTGAAAAACTGTTTTTT. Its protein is CASSPPSAAGEKLFF.